This T cell receptor (beta chain) is drawn from a study of long-term antiretroviral therapy in people with HIV. Study-level information: Earliest sampling preceded the 2015 immediate-ART recommendation by about a decade.

The run of the v3.0 immunoSEQ assay was at survey level. Repertoires were generated with immunoSEQ multiplex PCR, while TCRdb's copy carries only in-frame clones and drops some. This table holds about 24,000 clones, roughly 90% found once. The source is a man aged 45-65 years with HIV. This sample comprised unsorted PBMCs, obtained 1.8 years before starting antiretroviral therapy.

In DNA, the CDR3 is TGTGCCAGTCGAGTTTTTGGGACAGGGGGTCCTGAAGCTTTCTTT. This sequence encodes CASRVFGTGGPEAFF. V is TRBV19 and J is TRBJ1-1; 11 nucleotides agree with TRBD1. CDR3 length: 15 amino acids. V dropped 8 bases and J dropped 6; count of bases not matched to a gene: 11. Germline V lookup: CDR1 LNHDA, CDR2 SQIVND (reference sequence).